This T cell receptor (beta chain) was sequenced during a study of blood T cell repertoires in COVID-19. Study-wide context: PBMCs, B-cell-depleted T cells, or T cells provided the cDNA or gDNA that made up the material.

Germline V gives CDR1 SGHRS, CDR2 YFSETQ. This CDR3 spans 17 amino acids. The V and J ends lost 4 bases and 0 bases, in that order; junction bases with no gene match: 8. This clone occurred a few times. Study processing details: Reference gene primer amplification gave nucleated cell count estimates. Method: immunoSEQ multiplex PCR; TCRdb's copy keeps in-frame clones and lacks some. D and trimming were read from the DNA, whereas the V and J calls and clone size are those reported in that table. The sample lists 40,000 or so clones; approximately 86% were seen once. V and J are TRBV5-1 and TRBJ2-7, with 12 bases lining up with TRBD2. The sequencing sample was made of peripheral blood. This sequence originates from a man aged 50-60 years with active COVID-19. The CDR3 nucleotides are TGCGCCAGCAGCGGCGGACTAGCGGGGCCTGACTCCTACGAGCAGTACTTC. Protein sequence: CASSGGLAGPDSYEQYF.